This T cell receptor beta chain was profiled in a study of cytomegalovirus exposure and HLA in healthy donors. PCR amplification relied on 60 Vbeta primers (plus 13 Jbeta primers). Sequencing used immunoSEQ multiplex PCR; TCRdb keeps in-frame clones, though not all of them. The table for this sample gives more than 100,000 clones. Whole-study findings and limits: In a later analysis, donors in an Asian-associated ancestry cluster reportedly had fewer N-insertions in productive TCRs than the cohort mean. Differences between HLA loci emerged in a later analysis of TCR association rates, with DRB1 most and HLA-C fewest.

The V gene's germline CDR1 is MNHEY and CDR2 SMNVEV (reference sequence). V lost 6 bases and J 6 bases, leaving 12 bases between the germline ends. The CDR3 length is 13 residues. In regard to this clone: No antigen is known for it.

The TCR was taken from a young man in good health and CMV-seronegative. Sequenced input: PBMCs. This chain uses TRBV27 with TRBJ1-5; D gene unclear. CDR3 region: CASSLRNGQPQHF. CDR3 DNA: TGTGCCAGCAGCCTCCGTAACGGTCAGCCCCAGCATTTT.